Listed below are T cell receptor beta chains from one sample, sequenced in a study of T-cell reconstitution after alpha-beta-depleted transplantation in children. One entry per CDR3 protein, called by TCRdb with MiXCR from the PCR reads. The table lists about 540,000 distinct CDR3 sequences, around 16% of them singletons. The sequenced sample was PBMCs from the stem cell graft donor, obtained from the stem cell graft. The receptor set was obtained from a human donor who donated a stem cell graft to a child with acute lymphoblastic leukemia. The CDR3 runs from the conserved cysteine through the conserved F or W.

J: TRBJ1-3; V: TRBV20-1; CDR3: CSARSTRNSGNTIYF
J: TRBJ2-1; V: TRBV20-1; CDR3: CSAPRRASSYNEQFF
J: TRBJ1-5; V: TRBV4-1; CDR3: CASSFRDRGQGNQPQHF
J: TRBJ2-1; V: TRBV11-2; CDR3: CASTGWDQLAVYNEQFF
J: TRBJ2-1; V: TRBV5-1; CDR3: CASSFPAELSSYNEQFF
J: TRBJ1-6; V: TRBV5-1; CDR3: CASSLRVDSPLHF
J: TRBJ2-7; V: TRBV7-9; CDR3: CASSPTSGNDLGQYF
J: TRBJ2-7; V: TRBV10-3; CDR3: CAISGQESYEQYF
J: TRBJ1-5; V: TRBV20-1; CDR3: CSARQGNQPQHF
J: TRBJ2-7; V: TRBV12-3/TRBV12-4; CDR3: CASSPRTEMSYEQYF
J: TRBJ2-3; V: TRBV7-3; CDR3: CASSLWGLAGGVGDTQYF
J: TRBJ2-7; V: TRBV12-3/TRBV12-4; CDR3: CASTGGAYEQYF
J: TRBJ2-3; V: TRBV3-1; CDR3: CASSPGLAGDTQYF
J: TRBJ2-2; V: TRBV18; CDR3: CASSPSSRGTMNTGELFF
J: TRBJ2-5; V: TRBV20-1; CDR3: CSARRDRDVTQYF
J: TRBJ2-2; V: TRBV12-3/TRBV12-4; CDR3: CASSPRQPNTGELFF
J: TRBJ2-7; V: TRBV10-3; CDR3: CAIHGSSYEQYF
J: TRBJ2-1; V: TRBV4-1; CDR3: CASSQDIAGGFIDQFF
J: TRBJ1-1; V: TRBV20-1; CDR3: CSARHPAASEAFF
J: TRBJ2-1; V: TRBV12-3/TRBV12-4; CDR3: CASSPGPRSDNEQFF
J: TRBJ1-4; V: TRBV20-1; CDR3: CSARDGLALNEKLFF
J: TRBJ1-5; V: TRBV27; CDR3: CASSSQWVRGSQPQHF
J: TRBJ2-5; V: TRBV7-9; CDR3: CASSLVNRGTSEETQYF
J: TRBJ1-1; V: TRBV4-2; CDR3: CASSPRIAPSDTEAFF
J: TRBJ2-7; V: TRBV7-6; CDR3: CASSFSAVYEQYF
J: TRBJ2-1; V: TRBV7-9; CDR3: CASSPAASGNSYNEQFF
J: TRBJ2-2; V: TRBV30; CDR3: CAWSSGNTGELFF
J: TRBJ2-7; V: TRBV12-3/TRBV12-4; CDR3: CASSGTDSYEQYF
J: TRBJ2-3; V: TRBV20-1; CDR3: CSAPYLLRPSTDTQYF
J: TRBJ2-2; V: TRBV5-1; CDR3: CASRAGTGGGGTGELFF
J: TRBJ2-1; V: TRBV10-3; CDR3: CAISEGGSGDEQFF
J: TRBJ2-1; V: TRBV20-1; CDR3: CSARDGVAGVRVNEQFF
J: TRBJ1-1; V: TRBV9; CDR3: CASSVEVNTEPFF
J: TRBJ1-2; V: TRBV5-1; CDR3: CASSSTGQRGYTF
J: TRBJ1-6; V: TRBV7-2; CDR3: CASSLRQGGSPLHF
J: TRBJ2-1; V: TRBV9; CDR3: CASSPGASGGNEQFF
J: TRBJ2-2; V: TRBV5-5; CDR3: CASSLGPYANTGELFF